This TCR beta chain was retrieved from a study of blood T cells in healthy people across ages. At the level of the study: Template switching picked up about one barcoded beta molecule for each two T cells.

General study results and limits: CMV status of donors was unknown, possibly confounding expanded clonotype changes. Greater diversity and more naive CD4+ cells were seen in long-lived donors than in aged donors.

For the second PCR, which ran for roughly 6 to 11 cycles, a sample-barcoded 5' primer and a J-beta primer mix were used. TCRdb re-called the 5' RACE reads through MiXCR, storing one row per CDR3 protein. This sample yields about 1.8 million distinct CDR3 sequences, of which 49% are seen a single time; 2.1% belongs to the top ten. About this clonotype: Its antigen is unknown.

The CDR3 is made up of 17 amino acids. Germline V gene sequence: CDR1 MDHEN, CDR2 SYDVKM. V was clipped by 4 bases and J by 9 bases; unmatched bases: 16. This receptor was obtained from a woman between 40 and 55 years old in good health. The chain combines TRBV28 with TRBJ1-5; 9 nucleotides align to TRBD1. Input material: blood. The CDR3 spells CASSSTGTGSLGPPQHF. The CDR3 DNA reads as TGTGCCAGCAGTTCCACGGGGACAGGGAGTCTGGGTCCGCCCCAGCATTTT. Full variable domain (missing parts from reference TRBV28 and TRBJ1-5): DVKVTQSSRYLVKRTGEKVFLECVQDMDHENMFWYRQDPGLGLRLIYFSYDVKMKEKGDIPEGYSVSREKKERFSLILESASTNQTSMYLCASSSTGTGSLGPPQHFGDGTRLSIL.